This T cell receptor beta chain comes out of a study of blood T cell repertoires in COVID-19. About the research overall: There were acute and convalescent COVID-19 samples, and they came from the United States, Italy and Spain. PBMCs, B-cell-depleted T cells, or T cells provided the cDNA or gDNA that made up the material.

Allocation to cohorts depended on clinical history reported by the participants. In the study's own analysis: Reference gene primer amplification in the assay estimated nucleated cell counts. Generated by immunoSEQ multiplex PCR, the TCRdb table keeps only in-frame clones and is missing some. That table is the source of V, J and clone size, and D and trimming were worked out from the DNA. The repertoire has 220,000 or so clones, around 91% of them found once; the top ten carry around 16%. The TCR comes from a man younger than 40 who had been exposed to COVID-19. Sequencing was carried out using PBMCs or T cells enriched from blood (not recorded which).

The CDR3 loop reads CASLPPSGNTIYF. The DNA of the CDR3 is TGTGCCAGCCTCCCCCCTTCTGGAAACACCATATATTTT. V gene TRBV6-5 combines with J gene TRBJ1-3; D is undetermined. The CDR3 totals 13 residues. Trimming shortened V by 8 bases and J by 1 base, and 9 bases separated the two germline ends. Per the germline V gene, CDR1 is MNHEY and CDR2 is SVGAGI.